This T cell receptor (beta chain) was captured in a study of T cell responses to AZD1222 COVID-19 vaccine. Measured with immunoSEQ multiplex PCR; TCRdb has only the in-frame clones, and not every one. The sample contains around 160,000 clones, roughly 91% of which appear only once. The germline V gene encodes CDR1 LNHNV and CDR2 YYDKDF (reference sequence). The CDR3 sequence is 13 residues long. The V and J ends lost 5 bases and 2 bases respectively, with 10 bases between them. The starting material was peripheral blood, obtained on day 0 of AZD1222 vaccination. The sequence derives from an adult in good health. This chain joins TRBV15 and TRBJ2-7, with D hard to call. The CDR3 sequence: CATSLGQTYEQYF. The CDR3 region has the DNA TGTGCCACCAGCTTAGGCCAGACCTACGAGCAGTACTTC.